A selection of T cell receptor beta chains follows, all from one sample in a study of blood T cell repertoires in COVID-19. TCRdb's copy holds only in-frame clones and misses some; the assay was immunoSEQ multiplex PCR. The sample includes around 110,000 clones, more than 80% of them seen just once. Material for sequencing was peripheral blood. Source of these receptors: a man between 40 and 49 years old with acute or convalescent COVID-19. Each CDR3 is given with its conserved first and last residue. The D gene is left open where the match is weak. The size of a clone is reported for some rows only, either as once, few or many, or as a class for expanded clones.

DNA | CDR3 | V | size | J | D
TGTGCCAGCAGTTACAGGGGGCTCAACACCGGGGAGCTGTTTTTT | CASSYRGLNTGELFF | TRBV6-5 | - | TRBJ2-2 | TRBD1
TGTGCCAGCAGTGAGCGGATGGGCACTGAAGCTTTCTTT | CASSERMGTEAFF | TRBV25-1 | - | TRBJ1-1 | -
TGTGCTAGTGGTTTGAGCCACGGGCAGCCCCAGCATTTT | CASGLSHGQPQHF | TRBV12-5 | few | TRBJ1-5 | -
TGCGCCAGCAGCTTGGCCGGACAGGCGCTGTACGAGCAGTACTTC | CASSLAGQALYEQYF | TRBV5-1 | - | TRBJ2-7 | TRBD1
TGTGCCAGCAGCTCCCTCCTAGCGGGGTCGGGGACAGATACGCAGTATTTT | CASSSLLAGSGTDTQYF | TRBV5-4 | - | TRBJ2-3 | TRBD2
TGCGCCAGCAGCCAGAGGGAGAACGACTATGGCTACACCTTC | CASSQRENDYGYTF | TRBV4-1 | - | TRBJ1-2 | -
TGTGCCAGCGGCAGGACGGGGACTGAAGCTTTCTTT | CASGRTGTEAFF | TRBV27 | - | TRBJ1-1 | -
TGTGCCAGTAGACCCGGGACAGGGGTTTCAACTAATGAAAAACTGTTTTTT | CASRPGTGVSTNEKLFF | TRBV19 | - | TRBJ1-4 | TRBD1
TGTGCCAGCAGCCCCCCGACTTGGATGGGCACTGAAGCTTTCTTT | CASSPPTWMGTEAFF | TRBV5-6 | - | TRBJ1-1 | -
TGCGCCAGCAGCGAGGACAGGTGGACCTACGAGCAGTACTTC | CASSEDRWTYEQYF | TRBV5-1 | - | TRBJ2-7 | TRBD1
TGTGCCAGCAGCCTCGAGGGGGGACAGTCTCCAGCTTTCTTT | CASSLEGGQSPAFF | TRBV4-2 | - | TRBJ1-1 | TRBD1
TGTGCCACCCAGAGGCGGGGGAATGAAAAACTGTTTTTT | CATQRRGNEKLFF | TRBV12-3/TRBV12-4 | - | TRBJ1-4 | -
TGTGCCAGCAGCGTAGCTCCAGGAGGAAACACCATATATTTT | CASSVAPGGNTIYF | TRBV9 | few | TRBJ1-3 | -
TGTGCCAGCTCACCTCGGGGACAGTCGAACTACGAGCAGTACTTC | CASSPRGQSNYEQYF | TRBV18 | once | TRBJ2-7 | TRBD1
TGTGCCAGCAGCTTAGGGCAGTCAGGAGGGGGCTACACCTTC | CASSLGQSGGGYTF | TRBV5-6 | - | TRBJ1-2 | -
TGTGCCAGCAGCCCAGGACAGGTCAACTATGGCTACACCTTC | CASSPGQVNYGYTF | TRBV27 | - | TRBJ1-2 | TRBD1
TGTGCCAGCAGCCCCAGGTCCCTGGACCAAGAGACCCAGTACTTC | CASSPRSLDQETQYF | TRBV11-3 | few | TRBJ2-5 | -
TGTGCCAGCAGTCCCGGGGGGGAGATGGGCTACACCTTC | CASSPGGEMGYTF | TRBV27 | - | TRBJ1-2 | -
TGTGCCAGTAGTATAGGAGGGATGGGGAACTATGGCTACACCTTC | CASSIGGMGNYGYTF | TRBV19 | - | TRBJ1-2 | -
TGTGCCACCAGCAGTGCGACTAGCGACGCAGATACGCAGTATTTT | CATSSATSDADTQYF | TRBV15 | - | TRBJ2-3 | TRBD2
TGTGCCAGCAGTTGGTCGACAGGGTCGGCAGATACGCAGTATTTT | CASSWSTGSADTQYF | TRBV6-5 | - | TRBJ2-3 | TRBD1
TGTGCCAGCAGCCCAACTGACTCCGCGAACACCGGGGAGCTGTTTTTT | CASSPTDSANTGELFF | TRBV7-3 | few | TRBJ2-2 | -
TGTGCCAGCAGCCAAGATAGGTCTAGCAGCACAGATACGCAGTATTTT | CASSQDRSSSTDTQYF | TRBV4-2 | once | TRBJ2-3 | -
TGTGCCTCCCGGGGGGGCGCCGGAGGCCCAGATACGCAGTATTTT | CASRGGAGGPDTQYF | TRBV30 | - | TRBJ2-3 | TRBD2
TGTGCCAGCTCACCAACGGCGGCGGCAGGGATTTTGGGCTCTGGAAACACCATATATTTT | CASSPTAAAGILGSGNTIYF | TRBV18 | few | TRBJ1-3 | -
TGTGCCAGTAGGGACTCGAGACGGGCCTTGGGATCTTTTTTT | CASRDSRRALGSFF | TRBV19 | - | TRBJ1-4 | -
TGTGCCAGCAACAGGGGGAAGACCCAGTACTTC | CASNRGKTQYF | TRBV2 | - | TRBJ2-5 | TRBD1